Following are 4 T cell receptor beta chains from one sample sequenced in a study of shared clonotypes between healthy human individuals. Using immunoSEQ multiplex PCR, the repertoire was profiled, and TCRdb retains in-frame clones only, with some absent. The table includes over a million clones, approximately 78% detected once. Sequenced input: memory CD4+ T cells from PBMCs. The subset here: CD45RA-negative fraction. The receptor source for this set is a man between 18 and 29 years old in good health. Some clones in this sample may be carry-over from other donors' samples.

CDR3 bases: TGTGCCACGGCGGGACAGGGTGGAAACACCATATATTTT. It encodes CATAGQGGNTIYF. The chain employs TRBV28 and TRBJ1-3; the match to TRBD1 covers 9 bases. The V segment lost 10 bases and the J segment 3 bases; nucleotides outside the gene matches: 4. The CDR3 is made up of 13 amino acids. CDR1 MDHEN and CDR2 SYDVKM come from the germline V gene.

This clone was found a few times. The J gene is TRBJ1-1, the V gene TRBV11-2; D is unresolved. V was pared by 5 bases and J by 1 base, with 11 bases between. Germline values: CDR1 SGHAT, CDR2 FQNNGV. This CDR3 is built from 14 residues. CDR3 in amino acids: CASSTNRQNTEAFF. CDR3 bases: TGTGCCAGCAGCACCAACCGACAGAACACTGAAGCTTTCTTT. The variable domain in full, completed from reference TRBV11-2 and TRBJ1-1, reads EAGVAQSPRYKIIEKRQSVAFWCNPISGHATLYWYQQILGQGPKLLIQFQNNGVVDDSQLPKDRFSAERLKGVDSTLKIQPAKLEDSAVYLCASSTNRQNTEAFFGQGTRLTVV.

This clone was observed once. This sequence joins TRBV10-1 and TRBJ2-1; D unclear. Germline V gene sequence: CDR1 WNHNN, CDR2 SYGVQD (reference sequence). V was trimmed by 0 bases and J by 6 bases, leaving 9 bases between them. The CDR3 contains 14 residues. The CDR3 DNA reads TGCGCCAGCAGTGAGTCTTACGGGTCCAATGAGCAGTTCTTC. Translated, it gives CASSESYGSNEQFF.

In this sample, this clone turned up a few times. The chain couples TRBV7-9 to TRBJ2-2, with D possibly matching TRBD2 (6 bases). Germline CDR1 reads SEHNR; CDR2 reads FQNEAQ (reference sequence). V lost 1 base and J 0 bases, leaving 12 bases between the germline ends. CDR3 size: 17 residues. CDR3 region: CASSLGFGGTNTGELFF. The CDR3 coding sequence is TGTGCCAGCAGCTTAGGTTTCGGGGGAACGAACACCGGGGAGCTGTTTTTT.